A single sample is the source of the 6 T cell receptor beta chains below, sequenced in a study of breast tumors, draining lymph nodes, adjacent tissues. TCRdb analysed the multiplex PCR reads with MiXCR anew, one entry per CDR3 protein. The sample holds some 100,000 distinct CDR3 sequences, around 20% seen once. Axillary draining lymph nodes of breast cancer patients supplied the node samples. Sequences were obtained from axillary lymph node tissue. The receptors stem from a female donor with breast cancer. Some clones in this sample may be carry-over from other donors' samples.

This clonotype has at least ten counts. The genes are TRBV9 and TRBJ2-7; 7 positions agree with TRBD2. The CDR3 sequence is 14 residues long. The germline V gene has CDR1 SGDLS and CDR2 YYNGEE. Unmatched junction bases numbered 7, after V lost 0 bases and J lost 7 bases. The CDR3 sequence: CASSVEISGWEQYF. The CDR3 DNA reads TGTGCCAGCAGCGTAGAGATTAGCGGGTGGGAGCAGTACTTC. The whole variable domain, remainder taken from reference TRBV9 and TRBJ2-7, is DSGVTQTPKHLITATGQRVTLRCSPRSGDLSVYWYQQSLDQGLQFLIQYYNGEERAKGNILERFSAQQFPDLHSELNLSSLELGDSALYFCASSVEISGWEQYFGPGTRLTVT.

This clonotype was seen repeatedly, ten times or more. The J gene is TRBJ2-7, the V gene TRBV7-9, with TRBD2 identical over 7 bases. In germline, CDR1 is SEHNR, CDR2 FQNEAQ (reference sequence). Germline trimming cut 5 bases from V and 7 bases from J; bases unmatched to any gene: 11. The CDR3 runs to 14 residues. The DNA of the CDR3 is TGTGCCAGCAGCGTCTCCCGGGTCGGGGGGGAGCAGTACTTC. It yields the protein CASSVSRVGGEQYF. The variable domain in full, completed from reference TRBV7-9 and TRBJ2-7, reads DTGVSQNPRHKITKRGQNVTFRCDPISEHNRLYWYRQTLGQGPEFLTYFQNEAQLEKSRLLSDRFSAERPKGSFSTLEIQRTEQGDSAMYLCASSVSRVGGEQYFGPGTRLTVT.

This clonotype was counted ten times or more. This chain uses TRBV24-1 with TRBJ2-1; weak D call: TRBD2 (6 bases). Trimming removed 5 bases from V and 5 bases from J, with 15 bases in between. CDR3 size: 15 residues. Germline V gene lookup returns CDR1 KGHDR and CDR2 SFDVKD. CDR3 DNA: TGTGCCACCAGTGGGATAGGGCGGGGCGACAATGAGCAGTTCTTC. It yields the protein CATSGIGRGDNEQFF.

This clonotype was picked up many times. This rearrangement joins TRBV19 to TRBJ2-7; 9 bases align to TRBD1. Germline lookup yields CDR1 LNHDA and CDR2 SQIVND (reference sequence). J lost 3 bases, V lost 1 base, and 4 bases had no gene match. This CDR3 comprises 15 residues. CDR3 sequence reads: CASSIGPGQGYEQYF. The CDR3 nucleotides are TGTGCCAGTAGTATAGGTCCGGGACAGGGCTACGAGCAGTACTTC.

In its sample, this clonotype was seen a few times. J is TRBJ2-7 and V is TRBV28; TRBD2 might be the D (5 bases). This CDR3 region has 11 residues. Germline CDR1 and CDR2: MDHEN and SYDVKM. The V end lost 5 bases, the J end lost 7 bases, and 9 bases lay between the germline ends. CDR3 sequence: CASSITREQYF. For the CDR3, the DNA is TGTGCCAGCAGTATAACTAGAGAGCAGTACTTC.

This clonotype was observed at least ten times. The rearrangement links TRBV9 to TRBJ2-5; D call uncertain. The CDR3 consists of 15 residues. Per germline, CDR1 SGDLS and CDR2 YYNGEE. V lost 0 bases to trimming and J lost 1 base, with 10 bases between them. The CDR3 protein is CASSVALGSQETQYF. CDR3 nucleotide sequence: TGTGCCAGCAGCGTAGCTTTGGGAAGCCAAGAGACCCAGTACTTC.